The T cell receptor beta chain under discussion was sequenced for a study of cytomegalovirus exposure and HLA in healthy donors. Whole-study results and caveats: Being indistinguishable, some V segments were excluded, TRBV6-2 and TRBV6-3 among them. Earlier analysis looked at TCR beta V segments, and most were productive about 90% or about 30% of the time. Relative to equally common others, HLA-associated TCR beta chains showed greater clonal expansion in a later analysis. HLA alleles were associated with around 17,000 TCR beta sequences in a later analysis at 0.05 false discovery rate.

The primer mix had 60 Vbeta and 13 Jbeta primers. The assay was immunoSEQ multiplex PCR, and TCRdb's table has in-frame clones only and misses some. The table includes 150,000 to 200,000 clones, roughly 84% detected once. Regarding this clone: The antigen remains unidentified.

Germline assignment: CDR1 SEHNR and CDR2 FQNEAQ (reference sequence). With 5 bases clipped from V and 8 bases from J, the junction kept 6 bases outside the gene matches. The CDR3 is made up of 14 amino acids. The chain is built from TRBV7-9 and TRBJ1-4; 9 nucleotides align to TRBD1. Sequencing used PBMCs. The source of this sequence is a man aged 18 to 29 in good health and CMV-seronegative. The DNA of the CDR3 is TGTGCCAGCAGCCCGACAGGGGGAAGGGAAAAACTGTTTTTT. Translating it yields CASSPTGGREKLFF.